This TCR beta chain was profiled in a study of CD8 T cells in Susac syndrome. Reverse transcription used about 0.45 to 1 ug RNA and random hexamers. Multiplex PCR with immunoSEQ amplified the TCR beta CDR3 across 54 Vbeta and 13 Jbeta. TCRdb called the immunoSEQ multiplex PCR reads again in MiXCR, with one record for every CDR3 protein. The table has 170,000 or so distinct CDR3 sequences, 93% seen once. Trimming stripped 6 bases from V and 9 bases from J, with 18 bases between. Germline CDR1 is SNHLY and CDR2 is FYNNEI. The CDR3 extends over 14 amino acids. Sequencing of TCR beta was carried out in blood CD8+ and CD4+ T cells.

This TCR was recovered from a human donor with multiple sclerosis. The V call is TRBV2, the J call TRBJ2-1, with D unclear. The sequenced material came from CD4+ T cells from PBMCs. The CDR3 reads CASSALDPTAEQFF. The CDR3 region has the DNA TGTGCCAGCAGCGCCCTAGATCCGACCGCTGAGCAGTTCTTC.